This TCR beta chain is drawn from a study of shared clonotypes between healthy human individuals. Assay: immunoSEQ multiplex PCR; the TCRdb copy retains only in-frame clones and omits some. This sample has about 330,000 clones, with around two thirds found just once. The sequencing input was memory CD4+ T cells sorted from blood. Subset meaning: CD45RA-negative fraction. This TCR came from a young man in good health.

Here the CDR3 DNA reads TGCAGCGTTACGGACAGGGTTGATCAGCCCCAGCATTTT. Translation gives CSVTDRVDQPQHF. This chain uses TRBV29-1 with TRBJ1-5, with 8 bases fitting TRBD1. Trimming took 5 bases from V and 5 from J; bases not matched to a gene: 5. CDR1 is SQVTM and CDR2 is ANQGSEA in the germline V gene. This CDR3 is 13 amino acids long.